This T cell receptor beta chain was obtained from a study of shared T cell receptors in the human thymus. Profiled with immunoSEQ multiplex PCR; TCRdb holds only in-frame clones, not every one. The sample lists under 850,000 clones; roughly 90% were seen once. V was pared by 1 base and J by 0 bases, with 7 bases between. Germline V lookup: CDR1 LNHNV, CDR2 YYDKDF (reference sequence). The CDR3 totals 14 residues. This sample also appeared in a second study, on human thymus T cells.

The gene calls are TRBV15 and TRBJ2-7; D gene ambiguous. This TCR derives from a boy younger than two with a congenital heart defect. The sample was thymocytes. This chain's CDR3 is CATSRVQDSYEQYF. The CDR3 DNA reads as TGTGCCACCAGCAGAGTCCAGGACTCCTACGAGCAGTACTTC. Full variable domain (rest looked up from reference TRBV15 and TRBJ2-7): DAMVIQNPRYQVTQFGKPVTLSCSQTLNHNVMYWYQQKSSQAPKLLFHYYDKDFNNEADTPDNFQSRRPNTSFCFLDIRSPGLGDTAMYLCATSRVQDSYEQYFGPGTRLTVT.